The entry below gives a single TCR beta chain sequence along with its context. These data originate in a study of PD-L1 blockade in urothelial cancer. Looking at the study overall: Typically, measured as a median, blood samples had 130,000 to 150,000 T cells.

Germline assignment: CDR1 MNHEY and CDR2 SVGAGI. This CDR3 spans 13 amino acids. V lost 6 bases, J lost 6 bases, and 12 bases lay in between. The method was immunoSEQ multiplex PCR; TCRdb's version includes in-frame clones alone and lacks a portion of them. Of about 51,000 clones listed, roughly 86% are singletons. This sequence originates from a man aged 55 to 70 with urothelial cancer. This specimen was PBMCs, taken around atezolizumab (anti-PD-L1) treatment. The chain joins TRBV6-5 to TRBJ1-5; D remains unclear. As DNA, the CDR3 is TGTGCCAGCAGCAGACCCGGCGGTCAGCCCCAGCATTTT. Protein: CASSRPGGQPQHF.